This T cell receptor (beta chain) was identified in a study of prognosis after radiotherapy for stage I lung cancer (dated by TCRdb to 2020 to 2023). As for the study more broadly: Around 19 stage I NSCLC patients were enrolled in Nanjing, China, between early 2018 and 2019. There were approximately 15 patients with newly diagnosed primary stage I lung tumors and a few patients with oligometastatic NSCLC after surgical resection of the primary tumor. All patients were considered medically inoperable, owing to comorbidities in 11 to 13 and refusal of surgery in several. Ages in the cohort of approximately 14 men and about 6 women ranged from roughly 50 to 90 years, with a median of 74. Tumor histology was squamous cell carcinoma in about seven patients and adenocarcinoma in twelve. SBRT was delivered in 3 to 5 fractions with a biologically effective dose of at least 100 Gy, and image-guided IMRT or VMAT was used for delivery. SBRT was not combined with any concurrent therapy in any patient. About 20% of the 19 patients developed distant metastases after SBRT, at a median of about seven months; the other 15 showed no significant progression. Peripheral blood TCR beta repertoires were profiled in stage I NSCLC patients before and after stereotactic body radiotherapy, and the study then linked these repertoires to distant failure. For each of the roughly 19 patients, one blood sample was taken before SBRT and one after, so the study sequenced around 40 samples in total. Overall study results and their limits: The small cohort and short follow-up limited the study, so independent validation of the findings is needed. Differences by metastasis status were reportedly seen in TRBV and TRBJ usage frequencies, involving two V genes at baseline and, after SBRT, under ten V genes and two J genes. None of the reported P values were adjusted for multiple comparisons. Whether the expanded TCR clones were tumor-specific was not determined. Post-SBRT Shannon entropy and its change from baseline were lower in patients who developed distant metastases; baseline Shannon entropy was not associated with metastases. A decrease in unique TCR clone counts was observed after SBRT (median about 10,000 before versus several thousand after; Wilcoxon paired P=0.011).

The TCR beta CDR3 region was amplified from genomic DNA by two rounds of multiplex PCR. In the first PCR round, primers specific to each TRBV and TRBJ gene were used, and the primer sequences were filed in Chinese patent CN105087789A. Universal primers were used in the second round of PCR. The Roche High Pure PCR Template Preparation Kit was used to extract genomic DNA from frozen PBMCs. Paired-end sequencing with 151 bp reads was performed on the libraries using an Illumina HiSeq 3000. The original methods were these. CutAdapt was used to remove raw reads lacking the multiplex PCR primer sequences. High-quality paired reads were merged into contigs with PEAR. MiXCR assigned TRB V, D and J gene segments to each contig by aligning to reference sequences. To remove sequencing errors, CDR3 sequences were clustered according to base quality and sequence similarity. Shannon entropy normalized by the natural log of productive TCR sequence number was used as the measure of diversity. To get clonality, Shannon entropy was divided by the natural log of the number of unique clonotypes, and that result was subtracted from one. Progression-free survival cut-offs for repertoire metrics were chosen using the Youden index of ROC curves, with analyses run in R 3.5.3. Using fastp at Q25 and MiXCR, TCRdb reprocessed the public reads and kept productive beta chains. Every entry covers one CDR3 protein and lists the most common genes and DNA from its rows. These V and J calls rely on TCRdb rather than the paper's analysis. The sample table shows over 30,000 distinct CDR3 sequences, and roughly 24% are seen once. In total, the top ten clones hold approximately 26% of the sample.

This clonotype was recorded at least ten times. Which antigen it targets is not known. No qualities accompany the bases; no much larger clone lies one base away. All patients had node-negative disease on CT and PET/CT, and none had a history of other malignancies or had previously received chemotherapy or radiotherapy. At each of two time points, around 6.1 milliliters of peripheral venous blood were collected into EDTA tubes. PBMCs were isolated by Ficoll-Paque Plus density-gradient centrifugation. Right after collection, samples were placed at -80 degrees C and kept there until analysis. The germline V gene (reference sequence) provides CDR1 DFQATT and CDR2 SNEGSKA. The cysteine opens and the phenylalanine closes a CDR3 of 13 amino acids. Just CDR3 DNA is preserved here, 39 bases in frame from base 1. V is shortened by 7 bases, J by 0 bases, and the region joining them spans 11 bases.

Sequences were derived from PBMCs, sampled before or after stereotactic body radiation therapy (not recorded which). This TCR was sampled from a donor over 45 with non-small cell lung cancer. The chain is made from TRBV20-1 and TRBJ2-3; the D gene is perhaps TRBD1, from 5 matching bases. The CDR3 region: CSDEQESTDTQYF. DNA sequence: TGCAGTGACGAACAGGAGAGCACAGATACGCAGTATTTT.